The entry that follows covers one T cell receptor (beta chain) sequence. Only in-frame clones appear in the TCRdb table, and some are missing; sequencing was by immunoSEQ multiplex PCR. The table has approximately 52,000 clones, more than 75% seen once. The record originates from a study of PD-1 blockade in classical Hodgkin lymphoma. This CDR3 has 14 residues. The germline V gene encodes CDR1 WSHSY and CDR2 SAAADI. Trimming cost V 2 bases and J 4 bases; bases outside gene matches: 4. Noted time point: cycle 4 day 1 (C4D1), after around six weeks of nivolumab. All patients experienced relapse after autologous stem cell transplantation, and brentuximab vedotin exposure was variable.

This clonotype was obtained from a human donor with classical Hodgkin lymphoma. The sample here was peripheral blood mononuclear cells (PBMCs), taken before the fourth cycle of nivolumab. The chain links TRBV10-2 to TRBJ1-1, with 7 bases that match TRBD1. The CDR3 protein is CASSERQGRTEAFF. CDR3 nucleotide sequence: TGCGCCAGCAGTGAGCGACAGGGTCGCACTGAAGCTTTCTTT.